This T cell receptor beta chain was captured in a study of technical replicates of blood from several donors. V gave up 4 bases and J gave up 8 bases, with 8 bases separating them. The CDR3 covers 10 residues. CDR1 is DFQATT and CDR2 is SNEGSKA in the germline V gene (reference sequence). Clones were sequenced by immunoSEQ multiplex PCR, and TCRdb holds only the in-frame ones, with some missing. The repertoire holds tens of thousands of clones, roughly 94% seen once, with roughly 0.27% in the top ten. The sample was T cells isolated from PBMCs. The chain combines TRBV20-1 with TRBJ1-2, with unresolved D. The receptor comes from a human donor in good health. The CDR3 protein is CSATGFGYTF. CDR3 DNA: TGCAGTGCTACCGGGTTCGGCTACACCTTC.